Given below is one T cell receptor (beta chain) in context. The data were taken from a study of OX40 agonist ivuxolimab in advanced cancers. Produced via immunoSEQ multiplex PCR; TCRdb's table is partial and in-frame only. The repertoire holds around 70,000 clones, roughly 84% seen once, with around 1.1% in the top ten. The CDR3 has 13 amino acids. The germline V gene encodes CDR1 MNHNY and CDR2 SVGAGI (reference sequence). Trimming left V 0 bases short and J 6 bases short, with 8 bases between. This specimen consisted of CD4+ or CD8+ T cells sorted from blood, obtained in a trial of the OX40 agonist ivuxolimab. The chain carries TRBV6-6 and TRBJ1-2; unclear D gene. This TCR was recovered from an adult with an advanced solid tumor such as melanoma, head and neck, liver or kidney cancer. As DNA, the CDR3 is TGTGCCAGCAGTTACTCAAGGGTCCATGGCTACACCTTC. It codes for CASSYSRVHGYTF.